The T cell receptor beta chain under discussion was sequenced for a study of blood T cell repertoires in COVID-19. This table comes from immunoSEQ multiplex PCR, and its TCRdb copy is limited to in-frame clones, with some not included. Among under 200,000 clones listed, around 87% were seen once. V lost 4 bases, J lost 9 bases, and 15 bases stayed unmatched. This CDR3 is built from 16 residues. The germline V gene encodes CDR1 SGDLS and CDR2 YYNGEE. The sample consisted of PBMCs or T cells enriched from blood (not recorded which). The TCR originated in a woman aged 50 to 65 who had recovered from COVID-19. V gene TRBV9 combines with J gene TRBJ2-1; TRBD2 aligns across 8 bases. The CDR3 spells CASSSLKRGPSGEQFF. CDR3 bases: TGTGCCAGCAGCTCACTTAAGCGGGGGCCGAGTGGTGAGCAGTTCTTC.